This T cell receptor (beta chain) was sequenced in a study of post-analysis software for immune sequencing data (dated by TCRdb to between 2014 and 2016). Regarding the research as a whole: Recorded disease courses included relapsing-remitting, secondary progressive and progressive-relapsing multiple sclerosis, with some patients lacking subtype annotation. The multiple sclerosis patient repertoires were compared with more than 9 previously published healthy control repertoires from donors aged about 6 to 26 years. A subset of samples was prepared in parallel using single-end sample barcoding, then pooled and co-amplified after Illumina adapter ligation. Here is what the overall study found, with its caveats: Direct clustering with F measure revealed strong co-clustering of samples prepared in the same batch, which led to a batch-effect correction. The multiple sclerosis patient group was slightly younger than the control group. Multiple sclerosis patients had significantly lower normalized Chao1 diversity than controls, a result that suggests substantial peripheral T-cell clonal expansion. Several TRBV segments, including TRBV5-6, TRBV5-1 and TRBV20-1, were significantly more frequent in patients than controls.

The CDR3 starts with the cysteine, ends with the phenylalanine, and has 14 residues. Only the CDR3 portion is preserved as DNA: 42 bases, with reading frame beginning at the first base. A distance of 11 bases separates the germline ends of V and J, which lose 5 bases and 0 bases respectively. The germline V gene (reference sequence) provides CDR1 DFQATT and CDR2 SNEGSKA. Library preparation employed PCR. TCRdb shows the sequencer as Illumina HiSeq 2500. To reduce PCR and sequencing biases, unique molecular identifiers were incorporated into the TCR beta cDNA libraries. Roughly 0.5 million cDNA molecules were obtained per 1 to 10 million input T cells, so each molecule approximated one T cell. Patient libraries were prepared and sequenced with the same protocol used for the earlier healthy control dataset. Within a given batch, samples were prepared together, multiplexed and sequenced on the same HiSeq lane. The authors' analysis ran thus. MIGEC handled the raw barcoded reads, throwing out single-read molecular identifier groups before consensus assembly and CDR3 extraction. VDJtools was used for post-analysis of the clonotype tables, with diversity normalized by down-sampling every dataset to the smallest sample size. To correct batch-related cross-sample contamination, repertoire overlap clustering matched CDR3 amino acid sequences but not nucleotide sequences. TCRdb reprocessing: public reads trimmed at Q25 with fastp, clones called with MiXCR, in-frame beta chains kept. Each CDR3 protein appears once, grouped with its most common genes and DNA. V and J calls and clone size were set by TCRdb, not the authors. The sample includes about 540,000 distinct CDR3 sequences, with around a third observed a single time. The ten largest make up around 6.1% of the sample.

A word on this clonotype: What this receptor recognizes is not known. Nothing much larger sits one base from this clone, and base qualities are not available.

TCR beta repertoires were profiled from peripheral blood of 13 young patients with multiple sclerosis to demonstrate the VDJtools post-analysis software. The multiple sclerosis patients were children and adolescents between roughly 6 and 17 years of age. The source is a girl aged 2-17 years with multiple sclerosis. The sequence links TRBV20-1 to TRBJ1-5; TRBD1 is a possible D gene, resting on 6 matching bases. The specimen was blood. The DNA is TGCAGTGCTGCAGGGGAATATAGCAATCAGCCCCAGCATTTT. It translates as CSAAGEYSNQPQHF.